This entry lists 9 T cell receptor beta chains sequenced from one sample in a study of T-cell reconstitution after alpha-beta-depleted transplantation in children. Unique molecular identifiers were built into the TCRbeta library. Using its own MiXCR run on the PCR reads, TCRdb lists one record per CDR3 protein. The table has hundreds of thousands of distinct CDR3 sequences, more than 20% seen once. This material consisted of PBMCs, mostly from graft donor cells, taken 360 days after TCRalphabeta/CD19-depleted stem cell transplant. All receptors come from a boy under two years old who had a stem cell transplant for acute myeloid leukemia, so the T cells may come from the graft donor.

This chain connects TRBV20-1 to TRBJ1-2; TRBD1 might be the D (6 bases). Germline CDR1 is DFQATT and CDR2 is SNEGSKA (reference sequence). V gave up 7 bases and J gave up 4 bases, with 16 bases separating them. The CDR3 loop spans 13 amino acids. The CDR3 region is CSVKTGSGYGYTF. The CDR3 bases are TGCAGTGTCAAGACAGGCTCTGGCTATGGCTACACCTTC.

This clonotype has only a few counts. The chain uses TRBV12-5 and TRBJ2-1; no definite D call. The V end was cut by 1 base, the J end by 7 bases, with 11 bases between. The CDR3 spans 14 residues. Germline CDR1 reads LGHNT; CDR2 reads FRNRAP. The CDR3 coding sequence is TGTGCTAGTGGTTTGGCCTTTGAGGTGAATGAGCAGTTCTTC. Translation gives CASGLAFEVNEQFF.

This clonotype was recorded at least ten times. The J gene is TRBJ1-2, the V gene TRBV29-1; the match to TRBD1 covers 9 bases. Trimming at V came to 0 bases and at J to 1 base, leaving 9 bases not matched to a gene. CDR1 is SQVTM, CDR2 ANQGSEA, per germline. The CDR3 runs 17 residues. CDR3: CSVEDPIPGQGNYGYTF. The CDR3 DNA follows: TGCAGCGTTGAAGACCCCATCCCGGGACAGGGTAACTATGGCTACACCTTC.

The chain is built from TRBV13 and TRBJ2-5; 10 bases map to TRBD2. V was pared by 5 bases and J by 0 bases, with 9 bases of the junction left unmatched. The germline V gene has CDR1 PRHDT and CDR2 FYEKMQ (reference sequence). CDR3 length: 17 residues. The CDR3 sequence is CASSPDGSGGYQETQYF. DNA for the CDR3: TGTGCCAGCAGCCCTGACGGTAGCGGGGGGTACCAAGAGACCCAGTACTTC.

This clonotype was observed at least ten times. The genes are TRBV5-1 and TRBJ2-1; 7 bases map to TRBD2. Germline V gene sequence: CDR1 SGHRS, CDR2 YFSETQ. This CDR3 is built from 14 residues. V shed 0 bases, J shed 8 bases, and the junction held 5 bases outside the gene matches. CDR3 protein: CASSLVTSADEQFF. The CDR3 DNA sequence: TGCGCCAGCAGCTTGGTTACTAGCGCCGATGAGCAGTTCTTC.

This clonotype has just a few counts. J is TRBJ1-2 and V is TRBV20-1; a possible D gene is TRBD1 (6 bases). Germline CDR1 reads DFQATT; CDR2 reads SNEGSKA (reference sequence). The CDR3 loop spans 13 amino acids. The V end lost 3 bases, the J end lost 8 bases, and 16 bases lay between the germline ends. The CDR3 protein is CSARTGPGEGYTF. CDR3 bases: TGCAGTGCTAGGACAGGTCCCGGGGAAGGCTACACCTTC.

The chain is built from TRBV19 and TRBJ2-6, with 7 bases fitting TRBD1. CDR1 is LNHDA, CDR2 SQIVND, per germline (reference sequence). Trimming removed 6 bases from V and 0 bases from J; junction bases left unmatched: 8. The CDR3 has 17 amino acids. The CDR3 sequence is CASRTGPLYSGANVLTF. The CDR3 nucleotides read TGTGCCAGTAGGACAGGGCCCCTTTACTCTGGGGCCAACGTCCTGACTTTC.

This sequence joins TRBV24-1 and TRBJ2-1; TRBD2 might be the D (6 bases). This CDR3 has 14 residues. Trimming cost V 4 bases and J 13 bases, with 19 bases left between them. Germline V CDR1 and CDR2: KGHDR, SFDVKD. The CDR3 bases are TGTGCCACCAGTGACAGCCTAACACCCGGGAGTCAGTTCTTC. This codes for CATSDSLTPGSQFF.

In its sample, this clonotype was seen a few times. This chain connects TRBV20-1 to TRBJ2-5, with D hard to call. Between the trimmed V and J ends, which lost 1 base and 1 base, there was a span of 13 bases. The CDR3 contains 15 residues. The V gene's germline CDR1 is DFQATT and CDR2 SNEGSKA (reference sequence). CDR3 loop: CSARAPLVLQETQYF. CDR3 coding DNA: TGCAGTGCTAGAGCCCCCTTAGTGCTCCAAGAGACCCAGTACTTC.